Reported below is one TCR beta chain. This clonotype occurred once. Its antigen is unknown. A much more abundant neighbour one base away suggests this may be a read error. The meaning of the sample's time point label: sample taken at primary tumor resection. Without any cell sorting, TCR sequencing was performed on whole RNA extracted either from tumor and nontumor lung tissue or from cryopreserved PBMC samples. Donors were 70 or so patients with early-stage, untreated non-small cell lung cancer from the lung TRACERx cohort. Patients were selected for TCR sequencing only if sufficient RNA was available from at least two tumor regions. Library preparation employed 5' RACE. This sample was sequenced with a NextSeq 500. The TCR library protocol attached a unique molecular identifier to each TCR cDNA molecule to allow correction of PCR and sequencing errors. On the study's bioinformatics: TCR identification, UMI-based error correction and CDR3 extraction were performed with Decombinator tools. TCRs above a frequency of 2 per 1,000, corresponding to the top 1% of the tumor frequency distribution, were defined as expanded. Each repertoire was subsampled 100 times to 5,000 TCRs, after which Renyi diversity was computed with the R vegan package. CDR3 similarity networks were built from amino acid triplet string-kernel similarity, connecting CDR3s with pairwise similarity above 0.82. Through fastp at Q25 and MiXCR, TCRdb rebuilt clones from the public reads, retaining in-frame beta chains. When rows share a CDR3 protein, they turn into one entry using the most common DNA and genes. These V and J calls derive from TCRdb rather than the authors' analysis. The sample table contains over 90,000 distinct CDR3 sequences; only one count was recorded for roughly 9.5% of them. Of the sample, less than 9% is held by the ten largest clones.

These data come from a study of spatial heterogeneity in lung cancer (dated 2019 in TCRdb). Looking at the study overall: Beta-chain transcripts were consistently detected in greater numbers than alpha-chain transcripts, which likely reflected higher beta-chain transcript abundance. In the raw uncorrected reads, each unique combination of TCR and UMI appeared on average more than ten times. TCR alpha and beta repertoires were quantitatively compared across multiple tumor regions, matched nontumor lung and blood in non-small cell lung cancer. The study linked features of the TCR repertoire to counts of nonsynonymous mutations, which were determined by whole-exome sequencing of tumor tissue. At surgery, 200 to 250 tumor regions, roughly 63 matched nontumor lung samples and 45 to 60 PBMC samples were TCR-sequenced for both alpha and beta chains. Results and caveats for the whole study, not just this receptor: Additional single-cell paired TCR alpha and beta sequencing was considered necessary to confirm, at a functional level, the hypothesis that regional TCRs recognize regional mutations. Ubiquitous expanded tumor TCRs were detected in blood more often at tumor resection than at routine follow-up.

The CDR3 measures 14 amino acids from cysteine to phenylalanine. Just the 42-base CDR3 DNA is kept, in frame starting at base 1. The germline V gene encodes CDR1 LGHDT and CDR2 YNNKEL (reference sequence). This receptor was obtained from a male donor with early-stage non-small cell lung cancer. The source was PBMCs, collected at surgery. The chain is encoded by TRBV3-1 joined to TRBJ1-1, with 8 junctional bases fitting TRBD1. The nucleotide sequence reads TGTGCCAACAGCCTCCAACAGGGGGTCACTGAAGCTTTCTTT. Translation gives CANSLQQGVTEAFF.